This is a list of T cell receptor beta chains from one sample in a study of Ad26.COV2.S vaccination and SARS-CoV-2 variants. The table came from immunoSEQ multiplex PCR; TCRdb's copy has only in-frame clones and leaves some out. There are approximately 400,000 clones in the sample; about 80% occur only once, and about 7.4% lies in the top ten. The source was peripheral blood, collected in a trial of Ad26.COV2.S vaccine versus placebo. The receptors were gathered from a person between 18 and 59 years old who received the Ad26.COV2.S COVID-19 vaccine or a placebo. CDR3s include the opening cysteine and the closing phenylalanine or tryptophan.

CDR3 length	J gene	V gene	CDR3 protein
17	TRBJ1-6	TRBV7-6	CASSLRDGVSSGSPLHF
15	TRBJ1-2	TRBV11-3	CASSLAGTGDYGYTF
14	TRBJ1-2	TRBV6-6	CASSPPGVGYGYTF
12	TRBJ2-1	TRBV19	CASSIQGIEQFF
14	TRBJ1-1	TRBV27	CASSYKGGDTEAFF
14	TRBJ1-3	TRBV4-1	CASSLQSLGPTIYF
14	TRBJ2-7	TRBV9	CASSEGRTDYEQYF
14	TRBJ2-2	TRBV4-2	CASSQTGQGSQGFF
15	TRBJ1-4	TRBV4-1	CASSQPDRAGEKLFF
13	TRBJ2-1	TRBV12-3/TRBV12-4	CASRDYRYNEQFF
11	TRBJ2-3	TRBV2	CASSDRDTQYF
14	TRBJ1-4	TRBV4-3	CASSRVGRDEKLFF
16	TRBJ1-6	TRBV27	CASSLRETGWDSPLHF
13	TRBJ2-1	TRBV28	CASRGQGYNEQFF
16	TRBJ1-6	TRBV6-5	CASSYSRQGLKTPLHF
15	TRBJ1-4	TRBV5-5	CASSFPGTISEKLFF
16	TRBJ1-3	TRBV18	CASSPYRDRDGNTIYF
12	TRBJ1-4	TRBV23-1	CAAQGDDEKLFF